These T cell receptor beta chains were read from a single sample in a study of cytomegalovirus exposure and HLA in healthy donors. The assay was immunoSEQ multiplex PCR, and TCRdb's table has in-frame clones only and misses some. This table holds around 150,000 clones, around 75% found once. Sequenced input: PBMCs. The receptors were gathered from a man aged 18 to 35 in good health and CMV-seronegative. Each CDR3 is given with its conserved first and last residue. Each record gives: D gene, V gene, J gene, CDR3 length, clone size, CDR3 protein, CDR3 DNA. D genes are given only for firm matches. Clone size is not always given. Where it is, it says once, few, many or a class for expanded clones.

>.|TRBV5-1|TRBJ2-1|14|.
CASRLDITYNEQFF
TGCGCCAGCAGATTAGATATTACCTACAATGAGCAGTTCTTC
>.|TRBV4-1|TRBJ1-3|14|once
CASSQRVTGNTIYF
TGCGCCAGCAGCCAGAGGGTAACTGGAAACACCATATATTTT
>.|TRBV28|TRBJ2-5|15|.
CASSSGKGGRETQYF
TGTGCCAGCAGTTCGGGCAAAGGGGGAAGGGAGACCCAGTACTTC
>.|TRBV7-8|TRBJ2-5|17|once
CASSLGRRLAVGETQYF
TGTGCCAGCAGCTTAGGAAGGAGGTTAGCGGTAGGAGAGACCCAGTACTTC
>.|TRBV18|TRBJ1-1|13|.
CASSPDRRAEAFF
TGTGCCAGCTCACCTGACAGAAGGGCCGAAGCTTTCTTT
>.|TRBV5-1|TRBJ1-1|13|.
CASSLGTITEAFF
TGCGCCAGCAGCCTTGGGACAATCACTGAAGCTTTCTTT
>TRBD1|TRBV4-1|TRBJ1-5|17|.
CASSPIPKTGDNQPQHF
TGCGCCAGCAGCCCGATCCCTAAGACAGGGGACAATCAGCCCCAGCATTTT
>.|TRBV5-4|TRBJ1-2|13|.
CASSLAQGHGYTF
TGTGCCAGCAGCTTAGCCCAGGGGCATGGCTACACCTTC
>TRBD1|TRBV27|TRBJ2-5|16|.
CASSLSTGGSGKTQYF
TGTGCCAGCAGTCTGAGTACAGGGGGCAGCGGGAAGACCCAGTACTTC
>.|TRBV5-1|TRBJ2-7|12|.
CASSLVGDEQYF
TGCGCCAGCAGCTTGGTAGGGGACGAGCAGTACTTC
>.|TRBV28|TRBJ1-1|15|.
CASGRDTTASTEAFF
TGTGCCAGCGGTCGGGACACAACGGCCAGCACTGAAGCTTTCTTT